These 30 T cell receptor beta chains share one sample of origin, sequenced in a study of T cell responses to AZD1222 COVID-19 vaccine. Only in-frame clones appear in the TCRdb table, and some are missing; sequencing was by immunoSEQ multiplex PCR. The sample records around 77,000 clones, over 75% being singletons. The input for sequencing was peripheral blood, taken on day 0 of AZD1222 vaccination. The source is an adult in good health.

The CDR3 DNA reads TGTGCCTCGGGACTAGCCGACGAGCAGTACTTC. The encoded protein is CASGLADEQYF. The chain carries TRBV28 and TRBJ2-7, with 9 positions matching TRBD2. Germline CDR1 MDHEN, CDR2 SYDVKM. V lost 11 bases, J lost 5 bases, and 4 bases stayed unmatched. This CDR3 has 11 amino acids.

DNA for the CDR3: TGTGCCAGCAGCTTGTTGAGGTGGACGTCCTACGAGCAGTACTTC. Translated: CASSLLRWTSYEQYF. The V call is TRBV5-5, the J call TRBJ2-7; D is uncertain. Trimming took 1 base from V and 1 from J, leaving 12 bases between them. This CDR3 has 15 amino acids. Germline V gene data show CDR1 as SGHKS and CDR2 as YYEKEE (reference sequence).

The genes are TRBV5-1 and TRBJ2-7; D unresolved. V was shortened by 7 bases and J by 0 bases, with 8 bases between the two germline ends. The length of the CDR3 is 12 residues. Germline V CDR1 and CDR2: SGHRS, YFSETQ. The CDR3 region has the DNA TGCGCCAGCTCGGAGAGCTCCTACGAGCAGTACTTC. Its translation is CASSESSYEQYF.

The rearrangement links TRBV3-1 (or the pseudogene TRBV3-2) to TRBJ1-2, with D uncertain. Germline V gene data show CDR1 as LGHDT and CDR2 as YNNKEL (reference sequence). Trimming took off 4 bases at V and 8 bases at J, with 14 bases between the two ends. The CDR3 spans 13 residues. CDR3 DNA sequence: TGTGCCAGCAGCCCGGGGTCAGCCCCGGGCTACACCTTC. It yields the protein CASSPGSAPGYTF.

V and J are TRBV4-3 and TRBJ2-7; either TRBD1 or TRBD2 may supply D (7 bases each). The germline V and J ends were trimmed by 0 bases and 5 bases, with 17 bases remaining between them. The CDR3 covers 16 residues. CDR1 LGHNA and CDR2 YSLEER come from the germline V gene. CDR3 coding DNA: TGCGCCAGCAGCCAAGAAGCGGGTGCAGGGGGGGACGAGCAGTACTTC. Translation gives CASSQEAGAGGDEQYF.

The gene calls are TRBV7-9 and TRBJ2-7, with D perhaps TRBD1 (6 bases). V was pared by 2 bases and J by 3 bases, with 17 bases between. Germline V gene data show CDR1 as SEHNR and CDR2 as FQNEAQ (reference sequence). The CDR3 loop spans 16 amino acids. In nucleotides, the CDR3 is TGTGCCAGCAGCTTACTCGGACAGCGGATGAGCTACGAGCAGTACTTC. Translating gives CASSLLGQRMSYEQYF.

The chain joins TRBV27 to TRBJ1-4; D gene ambiguous. V was clipped by 8 bases and J by 8 bases, with 18 bases between them. CDR1 and CDR2 from the germline V gene are MNHEY and SMNVEV (reference sequence). CDR3 length equals 14 residues. The CDR3 region is CASGRPSGREKLFF. For the CDR3, the DNA is TGTGCCAGCGGGAGGCCCTCCGGGAGAGAAAAACTGTTTTTT.

This sequence joins TRBV7-9 and TRBJ1-4; D is undetermined. The CDR3 covers 14 residues. Trimming removed 9 bases at V and 8 bases at J, with 19 bases between. Germline V gene lookup returns CDR1 SEHNR and CDR2 FQNEAQ (reference sequence). Here the CDR3 reads CASTRDTFSEKLFF. In nucleotides, the CDR3 is TGTGCCAGTACCCGTGACACCTTCTCCGAAAAACTGTTTTTT.

This clone has more than one count but fewer than ten. V and J are TRBV9 and TRBJ2-3, with D possibly TRBD2 on 7 matching bases. CDR1 and CDR2 from the germline V gene are SGDLS and YYNGEE. With 4 bases removed from V and 4 bases from J, the gap between germline ends came to 13 bases. CDR3 length: 14 residues. The CDR3 bases are TGTGCCAGCAGCCCGGGCGGGGGCCCAGATACGCAGTATTTT. Protein sequence: CASSPGGGPDTQYF.

The V gene is TRBV2, the J gene TRBJ1-2; possibly TRBD1 for D (5 bases). The CDR3 runs to 14 residues. Per germline, CDR1 SNHLY and CDR2 FYNNEI. With 6 bases removed from V and 7 bases from J, the gap between germline ends came to 18 bases. CDR3: CASRAGTHQGGYTF. CDR3 coding DNA: TGTGCCAGCAGAGCTGGGACCCACCAAGGTGGCTACACCTTC.

This clone was seen a single time. The chain recombines TRBV7-9 with TRBJ1-1; D is unclear. Germline V CDR1 and CDR2: SEHNR, FQNEAQ (reference sequence). The CDR3 spans 12 residues. Trimming took off 2 bases at V and 6 bases at J, with 7 bases between the two ends. This chain's CDR3 is CASSLSKPEAFF. In nucleotides, the CDR3 is TGTGCCAGCAGCTTAAGTAAACCTGAAGCTTTCTTT.

The V gene is TRBV28, the J gene TRBJ1-4; perhaps TRBD1 as D (5 bases). This CDR3 contains 14 residues. CDR1 is MDHEN, CDR2 SYDVKM, per germline. V lost 2 bases and J 8 bases, leaving 12 bases between the germline ends. For the CDR3, the DNA is TGTGCCAGCAGTTTACGGGGGGATAGCGAAAAACTGTTTTTT. Translating it yields CASSLRGDSEKLFF.

The chain employs TRBV19 and TRBJ1-3; maybe TRBD1 (6 bases). Trimming shortened V by 6 bases and J by 4 bases, and 19 bases separated the two germline ends. CDR3 length: 16 amino acids. CDR1 and CDR2 from the germline V gene are LNHDA and SQIVND (reference sequence). CDR3 in DNA: TGTGCCAGTAGACCATTGGACAGCTCGCTCGGAAACACCATATATTTT. This translates into CASRPLDSSLGNTIYF.

This chain links TRBV28 with TRBJ1-2; no firm D call. The germline V gene encodes CDR1 MDHEN and CDR2 SYDVKM. This CDR3 is 13 amino acids long. Trimming removed 5 bases at V and 5 bases at J, with 12 bases between. CDR3 loop: CASSRPERYGYTF. Here the CDR3 DNA reads TGTGCCAGCAGTCGGCCTGAGAGATATGGCTACACCTTC.

The gene calls are TRBV6-1 and TRBJ1-5, with 9 bases fitting TRBD1. CDR1 and CDR2 from the germline V gene are MNHNS and SASEGT. The CDR3 spans 14 residues. V was clipped by 6 bases and J by 7 bases; unmatched bases: 7. The CDR3 DNA reads TGTGCCAGCAGACAACAGGGGGCAGGGCAGCCCCAGCATTTT. As protein: CASRQQGAGQPQHF.

This chain joins TRBV4-1 and TRBJ2-7, with TRBD2 matching over 10 bases. Unmatched junction bases numbered 9, after V lost 4 bases and J lost 0 bases. Per the germline V gene, CDR1 is MGHRA and CDR2 is YSYEKL. This CDR3 has 17 amino acids. The CDR3 loop is CASSRLAGGESSYEQYF. For the CDR3, the DNA is TGCGCCAGCAGCCGGTTAGCGGGGGGAGAGAGCTCCTACGAGCAGTACTTC.

The chain recombines TRBV28 with TRBJ1-4; no clear D. The CDR3 covers 15 residues. Trimming stripped 0 bases from V and 4 bases from J, with 9 bases between. The germline V gene has CDR1 MDHEN and CDR2 SYDVKM. DNA of the CDR3: TGTGCCAGCAGTTTATGGGGGAGCTTTAATGAAAAACTGTTTTTT. It specifies CASSLWGSFNEKLFF.

Points on this clone: The sample contains more than one DNA sequence encoding this CDR3. The V and J genes are TRBV7-2 and TRBJ2-5, with TRBD1 identical over 8 bases. J gave up 5 bases and V 3 bases, and 2 bases lay outside the gene matches. In germline, CDR1 is SGHTA, CDR2 FQGNSA. The CDR3 runs to 13 residues. In nucleotides, the CDR3 is TGTGCCAGCAGCTTTACAGGGGGGGAGACCCAGTACTTC. Translated, it gives CASSFTGGETQYF. Combining the CDR3 with reference TRBV7-2 and TRBJ2-5 gives the whole variable domain GAGVSQSPSNKVTEKGKDVELRCDPISGHTALYWYRQSLGQGLEFLIYFQGNSAPDKSGLPSDRFSAERTGGSVSTLTIQRTQQEDSAVYLCASSFTGGETQYFGPGTRLLVL.

This rearrangement joins TRBV20-1 to TRBJ2-7; D ambiguous. V shed 6 bases and J shed 4 bases, with 7 bases lying between them. This CDR3 spans 10 amino acids. CDR1 is DFQATT and CDR2 is SNEGSKA in the germline V gene (reference sequence). CDR3 in amino acids: CSAPLYEQYF. In DNA form, the CDR3 reads TGCAGTGCCCCACTTTACGAGCAGTACTTC.

This sequence joins TRBV6-5 and TRBJ1-2; no reliable D call. Germline CDR1 and CDR2: MNHEY and SVGAGI. The CDR3 loop spans 14 amino acids. V dropped 6 bases and J dropped 4 bases, with 15 bases sitting between them. The CDR3 DNA sequence: TGTGCCAGCAGCCCGAGTTGGGGAAGCTATGGCTACACCTTC. Encoded protein: CASSPSWGSYGYTF.

J is TRBJ1-3 and V is TRBV30, with D unresolved. V lost 5 bases to trimming and J lost 4 bases, with 6 bases between them. Germline assignment: CDR1 GTSNPN and CDR2 SVGIG (reference sequence). This CDR3 has 11 amino acids. For the CDR3, the DNA is TGTGCCTGGGGAAACGGAAACACCATATATTTT. As protein: CAWGNGNTIYF.

V and J are TRBV5-4 and TRBJ1-2, with D tentatively TRBD1 (5 bases). V lost 2 bases to trimming and J lost 5 bases, with 16 bases between them. The CDR3 has 15 amino acids. In germline, CDR1 is SGHNT, CDR2 YYREEE (reference sequence). CDR3 coding DNA: TGTGCCAGCAGCTTTTCGGGGGGTAATCGGTATGGCTACACCTTC. Translating gives CASSFSGGNRYGYTF.

A word on this clone: Because the CDR3's place on the DNA is in doubt, the DNA is left out and the CDR3 is given as listed by TCRdb. The chain has TRBV21-1 and TRBJ1-5; TRBD1 is taken as the D call from the table, unchecked against the DNA. TRBV21-1 is described as a pseudogene. The CDR3 is made up of 16 amino acids, end residues included. The CDR3 loop reads CASSKVGTGSNQPQHF.

The J gene is TRBJ1-1, the V gene TRBV6-5; unclear D gene. The CDR3 spans 14 residues. Germline V gene lookup returns CDR1 MNHEY and CDR2 SVGAGI. Trimming pared 6 bases from V and 0 bases from J, leaving 11 bases between. CDR3 in amino acids: CASSATGMNTEAFF. The CDR3 DNA reads as TGTGCCAGCAGCGCGACGGGAATGAACACTGAAGCTTTCTTT.

This chain connects TRBV5-5 to TRBJ1-1; D is ambiguous. Germline CDR1 is SGHKS and CDR2 is YYEKEE (reference sequence). Trimming took off 0 bases at V and 1 base at J, with 4 bases between the two ends. The CDR3 sequence is 13 residues long. The CDR3: CASSLGANTEAFF. Here the CDR3 DNA reads TGTGCCAGCAGCTTGGGGGCGAACACTGAAGCTTTCTTT. The variable domain in full, with the rest retrieved from reference TRBV5-5 and TRBJ1-1, is DAGVTQSPTHLIKTRGQQVTLRCSPISGHKSVSWYQQVLGQGPQFIFQYYEKEERGRGNFPDRFSARQFPNYSSELNVNALLLGDSALYLCASSLGANTEAFFGQGTRLTVV.

This chain joins TRBV11-2 and TRBJ1-5, with D perhaps matching TRBD1 (5 bases). The V end was cut by 3 bases, the J end by 4 bases, with 7 bases between. The CDR3 extends over 13 amino acids. Germline assignment: CDR1 SGHAT and CDR2 FQNNGV. The CDR3 sequence is CASSLTENQPQHF. CDR3 DNA: TGTGCCAGCAGCTTGACAGAAAATCAGCCCCAGCATTTT.

This rearrangement joins TRBV24-1 to TRBJ2-6; D may be TRBD1 (6 bases). Trimming pared 8 bases from V and 1 base from J, leaving 20 bases between. This CDR3 has 18 amino acids. Germline values: CDR1 KGHDR, CDR2 SFDVKD. DNA for the CDR3: TGTGCCACCACTAGCACAGGGATCCCCCTTTCTGGGGCCAACGTCCTGACTTTC. This encodes CATTSTGIPLSGANVLTF.

The rearrangement uses TRBV6-2 or TRBV6-3 and TRBJ1-2; no clear D. The CDR3 extends over 12 amino acids. Germline-derived CDR1 and CDR2 are MNHEY and SVGEGT. Trimming removed 2 bases from V and 2 bases from J, with 3 bases in between. The CDR3 reads CASSYRNYGYTF. CDR3 in DNA: TGTGCCAGCAGTTACAGGAACTATGGCTACACCTTC.

This rearrangement joins TRBV7-3 to TRBJ2-1; D is unresolved. The CDR3 loop spans 13 amino acids. The V end lost 2 bases, the J end lost 1 base, and 3 bases lay between the germline ends. Germline V gene data show CDR1 as SGHTA and CDR2 as FQGTGA. The CDR3 region is CASSLGSYNEQFF. The DNA of the CDR3 is TGTGCCAGCAGCTTAGGGTCCTACAATGAGCAGTTCTTC.

The J gene is TRBJ2-6, the V gene TRBV5-1; TRBD1 is a possible D gene (6 bases). The ends were cut back, 2 bases at V and 1 base at J, with 7 bases in the middle. The length of the CDR3 is 15 residues. Germline CDR1 reads SGHRS; CDR2 reads YFSETQ. CDR3 region: CASSFTGSGANVLTF. CDR3 coding DNA: TGCGCCAGCAGCTTCACAGGGTCTGGGGCCAACGTCCTGACTTTC.